Here is one TCR beta chain with its context. Its antigen is still unknown. Here immunoSEQ multiplex PCR was the method, and the copy in TCRdb shows in-frame clones only, minus some. The repertoire holds 12,000 or so clones, 60% to 85% seen once, with roughly 4.7% in the top ten. CDR3 length: 17 amino acids. V lost 2 bases, J lost 0 bases, and 16 bases lay in between. Per germline, CDR1 SGHAT and CDR2 FQNNGV. The data were obtained in a study of tumor-infiltrating lymphocytes in localized non-small cell lung cancer. Overall study: Tumor tissue and non-adjacent uninvolved lung came from each patient. Study outcomes and limitations: TCR sequencing covered a subset of patients with enough tissue. IM1 and IM2 tumors showed no difference in T-cell fraction. No link was found between tumor T-cell fraction and recurrence-free survival.

The sequence derives from a human donor with non-small cell lung cancer. The sequenced sample consisted of lung tumor tissue. The chain couples TRBV11-2 to TRBJ1-2; TRBD1 is a possible D gene (6 bases). DNA of the CDR3: TGTGCCAGCAGCTTAAGCTCGACAGGCGCCTCTAACTATGGCTACACCTTC. Translated, it gives CASSLSSTGASNYGYTF.